A single sample gave rise to the 20 T cell receptor beta chains below, sequenced in a study of shared clonotypes between healthy human individuals. Sequencing was performed with immunoSEQ multiplex PCR; in TCRdb, only in-frame clones are kept and a portion is missing. The sample yields some 2,400,000 clones, nearly 97% seen once. Sequences were obtained from naive CD4+ T cells sorted from blood. The subset: CD45RA+ positively selected. The receptors were gathered from a man aged 18 to 35 in good health.

This chain uses TRBV4-3 with TRBJ2-1, with 10 bases that match TRBD2. Per the germline V gene, CDR1 is LGHNA and CDR2 is YSLEER. The V gene end was trimmed by 1 base and the J gene end by 5 bases; junction bases not matched to a gene: 8. The CDR3 is made up of 17 amino acids. The CDR3: CASSQGRSLAGNNEQFF. Here the CDR3 DNA reads TGCGCCAGCAGCCAAGGCCGGTCACTAGCGGGGAACAATGAGCAGTTCTTC.

CDR3 DNA: TGTGCCAGCACCTCCCTGGGCAACACTGAAGCTTTCTTT. This gives the protein CASTSLGNTEAFF. This rearrangement joins TRBV7-6 to TRBJ1-1, with D hard to call. The CDR3 is 13 amino acids. Trimming shortened V by 7 bases and J by 2 bases, and 11 bases separated the two germline ends. The germline V gene has CDR1 SGHVS and CDR2 FNYEAQ. Variable domain in full (rest from reference TRBV7-6 and TRBJ1-1): GAGVSQSPRYKVTKRGQDVALRCDPISGHVSLYWYRQALGQGPEFLTYFNYEAQQDKSGLPNDRFSAERPEGSISTLTIQRTEQRDSAMYRCASTSLGNTEAFFGQGTRLTVV.

V usage is TRBV10-3 and J usage is TRBJ2-2; no clear D gene. The V gene's germline CDR1 is ENHRY and CDR2 SYGVKD. The CDR3 is made up of 16 amino acids. V lost 3 bases and J lost 4, with 15 bases in between. CDR3 DNA sequence: TGTGCCATCAGTGATCAAGGTCGTTTGGGCACCGGGGAGCTGTTTTTT. Translated: CAISDQGRLGTGELFF.

The J gene is TRBJ2-5, the V gene TRBV15; the D gene could be TRBD1 or TRBD2 (5 bases each). Germline-derived CDR1 and CDR2 are LNHNV and YYDKDF (reference sequence). Trimming pared 2 bases from V and 4 bases from J, leaving 14 bases between. This CDR3 contains 15 residues. Here the CDR3 reads CATSRPGPIRETQYF. The DNA of the CDR3 is TGTGCCACCAGCAGACCGGGACCCATACGAGAGACCCAGTACTTC.

V is TRBV5-1 and J is TRBJ1-6, with TRBD1 as a possible D gene (6 bases). V was trimmed by 2 bases and J by 4 bases, leaving 10 bases between them. The germline V gene has CDR1 SGHRS and CDR2 YFSETQ. There are 15 residues in the CDR3. CDR3 in DNA: TGCGCCAGCAGCTTACTACAGGGTTATAATTCACCCCTCCACTTT. Protein: CASSLLQGYNSPLHF.

V is TRBV5-1 and J is TRBJ1-6; TRBD1 might be the D (5 bases). Germline CDR1 reads SGHRS; CDR2 reads YFSETQ. CDR3 length equals 16 residues. Trimming stripped 5 bases from V and 1 base from J, with 13 bases between. The CDR3 DNA follows: TGCGCCAGCAGGGAACTCGCAGGGTCCTATAATTCACCCCTCCACTTT. Translated, it gives CASRELAGSYNSPLHF. Combining the CDR3 with reference TRBV5-1 and TRBJ1-6 gives the whole variable domain KAGVTQTPRYLIKTRGQQVTLSCSPISGHRSVSWYQQTPGQGLQFLFEYFSETQRNKGNFPGRFSGRQFSNSRSEMNVSTLELGDSALYLCASRELAGSYNSPLHFGNGTRLTVT.

The V call is TRBV5-6, the J call TRBJ1-3; tentatively, D is TRBD1 (5 bases). Trimming stripped 0 bases from V and 2 bases from J, with 9 bases between. This CDR3 is built from 15 residues. CDR1 SGHDT and CDR2 YYEEEE come from the germline V gene. In nucleotides, the CDR3 is TGTGCCAGCAGCTTGGTCGGGGGTCCTGGAAACACCATATATTTT. This codes for CASSLVGGPGNTIYF. The whole variable domain, filled in from reference TRBV5-6 and TRBJ1-3, reads DAGVTQSPTHLIKTRGQQVTLRCSPKSGHDTVSWYQQALGQGPQFIFQYYEEEERQRGNFPDRFSGHQFPNYSSELNVNALLLGDSALYLCASSLVGGPGNTIYFGEGSWLTVV.

CDR3: CASSESPGGHTEAFF. The CDR3 coding sequence is TGCGCCAGCAGTGAGAGTCCAGGGGGGCACACTGAAGCTTTCTTT. The chain joins TRBV10-1 to TRBJ1-1, with 7 bases that match TRBD1. J was trimmed by 3 bases and V by 2 bases; bases with no gene match: 6. CDR3 length equals 15 residues. Per the germline V gene, CDR1 is WNHNN and CDR2 is SYGVQD (reference sequence).

The V gene is TRBV6-5, the J gene TRBJ1-2; D is ambiguous. Germline lookup yields CDR1 MNHEY and CDR2 SVGAGI. Trimming took 1 base from V and 1 from J, leaving 1 base between them. This CDR3 has 12 residues. CDR3 loop: CASSYYNYGYTF. CDR3 sequence (DNA): TGTGCCAGCAGTTACTATAACTATGGCTACACCTTC.

About this clone itself: The sample holds other DNA sequences that translate to the same CDR3. This rearrangement joins TRBV6-5 to TRBJ1-3, with D unclear. The V gene lost 0 bases and the J gene lost 3 bases, with 6 bases spanning the gap. There are 14 residues in the CDR3. Germline assignment: CDR1 MNHEY and CDR2 SVGAGI. The CDR3 DNA is TGTGCCAGCAGTTACTCGGCGGGTGGAAACACCATATATTTT. It is translated as CASSYSAGGNTIYF.

The chain uses TRBV7-2 and TRBJ1-2; 9 bases agree with TRBD1. Germline CDR1 reads SGHTA; CDR2 reads FQGNSA. Trimming cost V 5 bases and J 8 bases; bases outside gene matches: 15. This CDR3 comprises 16 residues. The CDR3 spells CASSETTGTGSDGYTF. The CDR3 DNA sequence: TGTGCCAGCAGCGAAACGACCGGGACAGGGAGTGACGGCTACACCTTC.

The rearrangement uses TRBV2 and TRBJ2-3; 14 positions match TRBD2. V was pared by 5 bases and J by 5 bases, with 6 bases of the junction left unmatched. Germline V gives CDR1 SNHLY, CDR2 FYNNEI. The CDR3 has 16 residues. CDR3 loop: CASSLTSGGAGDTQYF. The CDR3 bases are TGTGCCAGCAGTTTGACTAGCGGGGGGGCGGGAGATACGCAGTATTTT.

The rearrangement uses TRBV9 and TRBJ2-5; D is unresolved. The V gene's germline CDR1 is SGDLS and CDR2 YYNGEE. The germline V and J ends were trimmed by 4 bases and 1 base, with 17 bases remaining between them. The CDR3 consists of 16 residues. CDR3 nucleotide sequence: TGTGCCAGCAGCCCTCATCTATGGGCCAGCCAAGAGACCCAGTACTTC. Translating it yields CASSPHLWASQETQYF.

This CDR3 is CASSGNSGRPGLEQYF. DNA for the CDR3: TGTGCCAGCAGCGGAAACAGCGGGAGGCCTGGGCTCGAGCAGTACTTC. This sequence joins TRBV5-6 and TRBJ2-7, with TRBD2 identical over 9 bases. CDR1 SGHDT and CDR2 YYEEEE come from the germline V gene. The CDR3 is 16 amino acids. The ends lost 4 bases at V and 6 bases at J; junction bases unmatched: 14.

V and J are TRBV19 and TRBJ2-3, with 7 bases aligning to TRBD2. CDR1 and CDR2 from the germline V gene are LNHDA and SQIVND (reference sequence). V shed 6 bases and J 3 bases; nucleotides not matched to a gene: 9. The CDR3 runs to 15 residues. CDR3 DNA sequence: TGTGCCAGTAGCCCATGGGACGGGGGGACAGATACGCAGTATTTT. Translation: CASSPWDGGTDTQYF.

The chain has TRBV18 and TRBJ2-1; no definite D call. Germline CDR1 reads KGHSH; CDR2 reads LQKENI. V gave up 4 bases and J gave up 7 bases, with 8 bases separating them. This CDR3 is built from 12 residues. CDR3 sequence: CASSRRPNEQFF. Written as DNA, the CDR3 is TGTGCCAGCTCACGACGACCGAATGAGCAGTTCTTC.

A remark on this clone: The junction does not match germline at one end; this may be a read error. This chain links TRBV4-1 with TRBJ2-5; maybe TRBD2 (7 bases). The germline CDR1 and CDR2 sequences are MGHRA and YSYEKL. This CDR3 spans 16 amino acids. The CDR3, as DNA: TGCGCCAGCAGTCAAGTGACGCGGGGGCCGGGGGAGACCCAGTACTTC. The encoded protein is CASSQVTRGPGETQYF.

This chain uses TRBV20-1 with TRBJ1-4; tentatively, D is TRBD1 (6 bases). Germline-derived CDR1 and CDR2 are DFQATT and SNEGSKA (reference sequence). The CDR3 runs 11 residues. The ends were cut back, 6 bases at V and 9 bases at J, with 11 bases in the middle. The CDR3 spells CSAWGQKKLFF. CDR3 nucleotide sequence: TGCAGTGCATGGGGACAAAAAAAACTGTTTTTT.

V usage is TRBV5-1 and J usage is TRBJ1-1; D remains unclear. Germline V CDR1 and CDR2: SGHRS, YFSETQ. The V end was cut by 5 bases, the J end by 2 bases, with 10 bases between. This CDR3 comprises 13 residues. The CDR3 DNA is TGCGCCAGCAGTCCCAACCTCAACACTGAAGCTTTCTTT. Protein: CASSPNLNTEAFF.

The chain carries TRBV7-9 and TRBJ1-3, with a tentative D call TRBD1 (6 bases). CDR1 and CDR2 (germline): SEHNR, FQNEAQ (reference sequence). V was pared by 5 bases and J by 4 bases, with 9 bases between. This CDR3 comprises 13 residues. CDR3 sequence (DNA): TGTGCCAGCAGCGGGACACTCGGAAACACCATATATTTT. It is translated as CASSGTLGNTIYF.